This entry features one T cell receptor (beta chain) sequence. Its antigen is not known. This entry is derived from a study of CD8+ T cells in alopecia areata. Study outcomes and limitations: Scalp sample sequencing also detects resident alphabeta T cells of normal skin.

The CDR3 contains 15 residues. From germline, CDR1 is LNHDA and CDR2 SQIVND (reference sequence). Trimming took off 5 bases at V and 7 bases at J, with 21 bases between the two ends. RNA extraction and reverse transcription yielded cDNA as sequencing template. Sequencing was performed with immunoSEQ multiplex PCR; in TCRdb, only in-frame clones are kept and a portion is missing. The table includes about 150,000 clones, 40% to 65% detected once. The J gene is TRBJ2-7, the V gene TRBV19, with D possibly matching TRBD1 (6 bases). Sequenced here: CD8+ T cells sorted from blood, sampled at week 0. The source of this sequence is a human donor with alopecia areata. The CDR3 DNA is TGTGCCAGTAGTCCCCGGACAGCGGCCTTCTGGGAGCAGTACTTC. Protein: CASSPRTAAFWEQYF.